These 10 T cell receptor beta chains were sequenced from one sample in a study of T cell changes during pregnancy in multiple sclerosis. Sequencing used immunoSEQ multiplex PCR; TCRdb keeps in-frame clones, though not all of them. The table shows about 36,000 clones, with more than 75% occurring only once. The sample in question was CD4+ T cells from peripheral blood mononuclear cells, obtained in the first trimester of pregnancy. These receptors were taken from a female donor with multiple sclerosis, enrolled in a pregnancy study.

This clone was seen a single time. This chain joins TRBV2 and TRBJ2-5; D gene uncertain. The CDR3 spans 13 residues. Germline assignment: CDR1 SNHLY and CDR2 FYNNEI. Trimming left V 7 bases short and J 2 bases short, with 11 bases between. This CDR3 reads CASNFGEQETQYF. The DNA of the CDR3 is TGTGCCAGCAATTTTGGAGAGCAAGAGACCCAGTACTTC.

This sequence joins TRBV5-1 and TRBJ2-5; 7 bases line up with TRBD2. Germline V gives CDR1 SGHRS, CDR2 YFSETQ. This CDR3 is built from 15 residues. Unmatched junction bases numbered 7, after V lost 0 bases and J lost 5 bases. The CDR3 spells CASSLVSGGGETQYF. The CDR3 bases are TGCGCCAGCAGCTTGGTATCGGGGGGAGGTGAGACCCAGTACTTC.

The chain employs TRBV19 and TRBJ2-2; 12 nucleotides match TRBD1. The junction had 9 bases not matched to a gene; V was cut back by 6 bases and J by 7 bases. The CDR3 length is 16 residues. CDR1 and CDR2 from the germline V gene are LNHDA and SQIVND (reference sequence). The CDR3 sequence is CASRGQGAPGVGELFF. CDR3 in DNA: TGTGCCAGTAGGGGACAGGGGGCGCCTGGTGTCGGGGAGCTGTTTTTT.

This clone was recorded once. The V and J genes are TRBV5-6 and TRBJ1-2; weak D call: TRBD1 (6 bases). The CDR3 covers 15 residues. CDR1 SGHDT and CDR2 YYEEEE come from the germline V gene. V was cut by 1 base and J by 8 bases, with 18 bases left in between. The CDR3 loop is CASSLRGQPSWGYTF. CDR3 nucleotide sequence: TGTGCCAGCAGCTTGAGAGGACAGCCGTCTTGGGGCTACACCTTC.

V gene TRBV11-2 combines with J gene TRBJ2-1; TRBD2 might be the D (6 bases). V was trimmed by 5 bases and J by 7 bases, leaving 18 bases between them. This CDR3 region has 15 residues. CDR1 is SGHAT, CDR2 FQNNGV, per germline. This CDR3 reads CASSTQGGGRNEQFF. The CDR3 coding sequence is TGTGCCAGCAGCACCCAGGGTGGAGGGAGGAATGAGCAGTTCTTC.

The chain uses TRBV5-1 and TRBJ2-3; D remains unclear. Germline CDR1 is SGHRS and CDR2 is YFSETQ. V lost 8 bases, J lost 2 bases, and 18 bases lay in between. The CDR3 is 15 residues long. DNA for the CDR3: TGCGCCAGTACTCTTGCAGGCCATAACACAGATACGCAGTATTTT. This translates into CASTLAGHNTDTQYF. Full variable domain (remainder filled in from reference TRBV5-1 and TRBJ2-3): KAGVTQTPRYLIKTRGQQVTLSCSPISGHRSVSWYQQTPGQGLQFLFEYFSETQRNKGNFPGRFSGRQFSNSRSEMNVSTLELGDSALYLCASTLAGHNTDTQYFGPGTRLTVL.

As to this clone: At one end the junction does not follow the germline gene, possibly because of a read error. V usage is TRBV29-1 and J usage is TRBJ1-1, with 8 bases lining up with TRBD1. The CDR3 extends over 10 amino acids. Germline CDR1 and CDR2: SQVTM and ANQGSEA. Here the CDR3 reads CSADGDRFSF. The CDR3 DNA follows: TGCAGCGCCGACGGGGACAGGTTCTCTTTT.

The CDR3 region is CASSAQGSGANVLTF. DNA of the CDR3: TGTGCCAGCAGCGCGCAGGGGTCTGGGGCCAACGTCCTGACTTTC. The chain combines TRBV7-9 with TRBJ2-6, with D maybe TRBD1 (6 bases). Trimming cost V 5 bases and J 1 base, with 9 bases left between them. Germline values: CDR1 SEHNR, CDR2 FQNEAQ (reference sequence). This CDR3 comprises 15 residues.

The DNA of the CDR3 is TGTGCCAGCAGCCGAGGGGGCGGAGAAAAACTGTTTTTT. It yields the protein CASSRGGGEKLFF. The V and J genes are TRBV9 and TRBJ1-4; 7 positions match TRBD1. Per germline, CDR1 SGDLS and CDR2 YYNGEE. Trimming took 4 bases from V and 8 from J; bases not matched to a gene: 5. CDR3 length equals 13 residues.

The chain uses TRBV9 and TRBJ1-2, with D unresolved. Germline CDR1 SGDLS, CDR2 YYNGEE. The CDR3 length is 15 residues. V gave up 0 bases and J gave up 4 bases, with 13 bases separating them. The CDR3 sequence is CASSVDHPGVYGYTF. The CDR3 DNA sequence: TGTGCCAGCAGCGTAGACCACCCAGGCGTCTATGGCTACACCTTC.